Each of the 9 T cell receptor beta chains below was sequenced from the same sample in a study of identical twins. Using its own MiXCR run on the 5' RACE reads, TCRdb lists one record per CDR3 protein. The table lists 500,000 to 600,000 distinct CDR3 sequences, approximately 22% of them singletons. These data were likewise used in another study, on T cells expressing NK-cell markers.

The material sequenced was CD4+ T cells sorted from blood. These receptors were taken from a woman aged 18 to 35 in good health.

This chain uses TRBV15 with TRBJ1-2; 8 bases map to TRBD1. The CDR3 has 16 amino acids. Germline CDR1 and CDR2: LNHNV and YYDKDF (reference sequence). V trimming: 0 bases; J trimming: 0 bases; junction bases outside the gene matches: 3. The CDR3: CATSRERTGTNYGYTF. The CDR3 region has the DNA TGTGCCACCAGCAGAGAAAGGACAGGGACTAACTATGGCTACACCTTC. Full variable domain (remainder filled in from reference TRBV15 and TRBJ1-2): DAMVIQNPRYQVTQFGKPVTLSCSQTLNHNVMYWYQQKSSQAPKLLFHYYDKDFNNEADTPDNFQSRRPNTSFCFLDIRSPGLGDTAMYLCATSRERTGTNYGYTFGSGTRLTVV.

This chain joins TRBV29-1 and TRBJ2-2; 13 bases are shared with TRBD2. The CDR3 loop spans 15 amino acids. Germline CDR1 reads SQVTM; CDR2 reads ANQGSEA. The junction had 8 bases not matched to a gene; V was cut back by 6 bases and J by 7 bases. The chain's CDR3 is CSVRTSGSSDGELFF. CDR3 nucleotides: TGCAGCGTGCGGACTAGCGGGAGCAGTGACGGGGAGCTGTTTTTT.

This rearrangement joins TRBV3-1 to TRBJ1-2; D is unclear. This CDR3 is built from 15 residues. Trimming shortened V by 2 bases and J by 0 bases, and 10 bases separated the two germline ends. Germline CDR1 LGHDT, CDR2 YNNKEL (reference sequence). CDR3 DNA sequence: TGTGCCAGCAGCCAAAACGGTCCAGCTAACTATGGCTACACCTTC. Translating gives CASSQNGPANYGYTF.

This chain joins TRBV20-1 and TRBJ2-7, with a weak D call TRBD1 (6 bases). V was cut by 2 bases and J by 7 bases, with 9 bases left in between. The germline gives CDR1 DFQATT, CDR2 SNEGSKA (reference sequence). The CDR3 loop spans 11 amino acids. The CDR3 sequence: CSARQGWEQYF. As DNA, the CDR3 is TGCAGTGCTAGACAGGGGTGGGAGCAGTACTTC.

The rearrangement uses TRBV27 and TRBJ2-2, with 9 positions matching TRBD1. Germline V CDR1 and CDR2: MNHEY, SMNVEV (reference sequence). The length of the CDR3 is 16 residues. Losses at the gene ends were 5 bases for V and 5 bases for J; bases not matched to a gene: 9. CDR3 protein: CASSPLGQGMTGELFF. Written as DNA, the CDR3 is TGTGCCAGCAGTCCGTTGGGACAGGGTATGACCGGGGAGCTGTTTTTT.

This sequence joins TRBV10-1 and TRBJ1-4; D remains ambiguous. The V and J ends lost 2 bases and 4 bases respectively, with 5 bases between them. The CDR3 is made up of 13 amino acids. Germline values: CDR1 WNHNN, CDR2 SYGVQD (reference sequence). The CDR3 region is CASSERINEKLFF. The CDR3 bases are TGCGCCAGCAGTGAGAGGATTAATGAAAAACTGTTTTTT.

This clonotype was detected a few times. The chain recombines TRBV20-1 with TRBJ1-1; D is perhaps TRBD1 (5 bases). Deletions cut 1 base from V and 4 bases from J, with 13 bases between. Germline CDR1 DFQATT, CDR2 SNEGSKA (reference sequence). CDR3 length: 14 amino acids. The CDR3, as DNA: TGCAGTGCTAGAGTGCGGAGGGGTTCCACTGAAGCTTTCTTT. Translating gives CSARVRRGSTEAFF.

This clonotype has more than one count but fewer than ten. This sequence joins TRBV30 and TRBJ2-5; D is unresolved. V lost 4 bases and J 1 base, leaving 4 bases between the germline ends. Germline assignment: CDR1 GTSNPN and CDR2 SVGIG (reference sequence). The CDR3 has 11 residues. CDR3 amino acids: CAWTSQETQYF. The CDR3 bases are TGTGCCTGGACCAGCCAAGAGACCCAGTACTTC.

The chain recombines TRBV12-3 or TRBV12-4 with TRBJ2-7; 7 bases fit TRBD2. The ends lost 3 bases at V and 6 bases at J; junction bases unmatched: 14. The CDR3 spans 16 residues. The CDR3 loop reads CASSFRFGGSGVEQYF. The CDR3 nucleotides are TGTGCCAGCAGTTTCAGATTCGGCGGGAGCGGGGTCGAGCAGTACTTC.